The 10 T cell receptor beta chains presented below share a single source sample, sequenced in a study of beta chain features in type 1 diabetes. Findings and limits, study-wide: Shortening that was moderate but significant affected the TCRB CDR3s of Type 1 diabetes patients in all four CD4+ subsets.

Sequencing targeted expressed TCRB transcripts, as all isolated RNA had been reverse transcribed. The assay was immunoSEQ multiplex PCR, and TCRdb's table has in-frame clones only and misses some. The data contain approximately 360,000 clones, around 13% of them singletons. Antigens of these TCRs are unknown. Sample: naive CD4+ T cells from blood. These receptors all come from a woman younger than 30 with type 1 diabetes.

The gene calls are TRBV18 and TRBJ1-5, with D perhaps TRBD1 (5 bases). V lost 1 base and J lost 6, with 22 bases in between. CDR1 is KGHSH, CDR2 LQKENI, per germline. The CDR3 length is 18 residues. The CDR3 sequence is CASSPQTSLGVTLQPQHF. DNA for the CDR3: TGTGCCAGCTCACCACAAACGTCGTTAGGGGTTACTCTTCAGCCCCAGCATTTT.

This clone came up a few times. This CDR3 is also generated by other DNA sequences in the sample. The V call is TRBV18, the J call TRBJ2-7; 7 positions agree with TRBD1. CDR3 length: 13 residues. Germline CDR1 reads KGHSH; CDR2 reads LQKENI. Trimming removed 2 bases from V and 4 bases from J; junction bases left unmatched: 2. This CDR3 reads CASSPGQEYEQYF. The CDR3 region has the DNA TGTGCCAGCTCACCAGGACAGGAGTACGAGCAGTACTTC.

The rearrangement uses TRBV19 and TRBJ2-7; a weak D match, TRBD1 (6 bases). Trimming left V 7 bases short and J 6 bases short, with 22 bases between. The CDR3 sequence is 15 residues long. Germline V gene data show CDR1 as LNHDA and CDR2 as SQIVND (reference sequence). As DNA, the CDR3 is TGTGCCAGTACTCCAGGACAGTCTGGCGCGGGCGAGCAGTACTTC. Amino acids: CASTPGQSGAGEQYF.

The chain links TRBV7-2 to TRBJ2-4; 11 bases fit TRBD2. V trimming: 0 bases; J trimming: 1 base; junction bases outside the gene matches: 11. The CDR3 has 20 residues. Germline loops: CDR1 SGHTA, CDR2 FQGNSA. In DNA, the CDR3 is TGTGCCAGCAGCTTAGCCCCCGTACTAGCGGGAGTGAGGGCCAAAAACATTCAGTACTTC. As protein: CASSLAPVLAGVRAKNIQYF. Filled out from reference TRBV7-2 and TRBJ2-4, the complete variable domain reads GAGVSQSPSNKVTEKGKDVELRCDPISGHTALYWYRQSLGQGLEFLIYFQGNSAPDKSGLPSDRFSAERTGGSVSTLTIQRTQQEDSAVYLCASSLAPVLAGVRAKNIQYFGAGTRLSVL.

The chain uses TRBV5-1 and TRBJ2-3; 9 positions match TRBD2. The CDR3 is 16 residues long. Germline CDR1 SGHRS, CDR2 YFSETQ. The V gene end was trimmed by 4 bases and the J gene end by 5 bases; junction bases not matched to a gene: 11. The CDR3 sequence: CASSVRSSGGGDTQYF. The CDR3 DNA reads TGCGCCAGCAGCGTCAGGAGTAGCGGGGGCGGAGATACGCAGTATTTT.

This clone was counted only a few times. The genes are TRBV30 and TRBJ2-7, with D perhaps TRBD1 (5 bases). Germline loops: CDR1 GTSNPN, CDR2 SVGIG (reference sequence). The CDR3 length is 15 residues. V shed 1 base and J shed 2 bases, with 15 bases lying between them. In nucleotides, the CDR3 is TGTGCCTGGAGTGGGTGGGGCGGCCTCCCCTACGAGCAGTACTTC. It specifies CAWSGWGGLPYEQYF. Combining the CDR3 with reference TRBV30 and TRBJ2-7 gives the whole variable domain SQTIHQWPATLVQPVGSPLSLECTVEGTSNPNLYWYRQAAGRGLQLLFYSVGIGQISSEVPQNLSASRPQDRQFILSSKKLLLSDSGFYLCAWSGWGGLPYEQYFGPGTRLTVT.

The rearrangement uses TRBV29-1 and TRBJ1-2; tentative D call: TRBD1 (6 bases). Germline lookup yields CDR1 SQVTM and CDR2 ANQGSEA. V lost 7 bases and J 1 base, leaving 19 bases between the germline ends. This CDR3 region has 15 residues. The CDR3 spells CSGRGRTVFNYGYTF. In DNA, the CDR3 is TGCAGCGGGAGAGGTCGGACAGTATTTAACTATGGCTACACCTTC.

A few counts support this clone. This chain joins TRBV4-1 and TRBJ2-7, with 11 positions matching TRBD2. Germline values: CDR1 MGHRA, CDR2 YSYEKL. The CDR3 extends over 17 amino acids. V dropped 1 base and J dropped 1; count of bases not matched to a gene: 6. DNA for the CDR3: TGCGCCAGCAGCCAAGGAGGGACTAGCGGTCGGTCCTACGAGCAGTACTTC. This encodes CASSQGGTSGRSYEQYF.

The chain links TRBV19 to TRBJ1-5, with D tentatively TRBD1 (5 bases). There are 16 residues in the CDR3. V gave up 5 bases and J gave up 2 bases, with 16 bases separating them. The germline V gene encodes CDR1 LNHDA and CDR2 SQIVND (reference sequence). CDR3 DNA: TGTGCCAGTAGTTCAGGGCCGCCCGTGCGCAATCAGCCCCAGCATTTT. Its translation: CASSSGPPVRNQPQHF.

This rearrangement joins TRBV5-1 to TRBJ2-1; 8 nucleotides align to TRBD2. CDR1 and CDR2 (germline): SGHRS, YFSETQ. This CDR3 region has 15 residues. Trimming at V came to 2 bases and at J to 0 bases, leaving 1 base not matched to a gene. The CDR3 sequence: CASSFTSGSYNEQFF. In DNA, the CDR3 is TGCGCCAGCAGCTTTACTAGCGGCTCCTACAATGAGCAGTTCTTC.